This T cell receptor (beta chain) was obtained from a study of regulatory T cells in long-lasting Graves disease. This clonotype has just a few counts. The antigen remains undetermined. As for time point: persistent/refractory GD, antithyroid drugs over 5 years with positive TRAb. With RNA extracted from PBMCs as input, the TCR library was made. Study results and limitations: Limited sample numbers may have lowered accuracy.

In building TCR beta libraries, iRepertoire HTBI primers were used together with Arm-PCR of CDR3 regions. TCRdb redid the calling of the multiplex PCR reads with MiXCR, one entry per CDR3 protein. The table records 310,000 or so distinct CDR3 sequences, roughly 21% of them present only once. The V gene lost 4 bases and the J gene lost 6 bases, with 12 bases spanning the gap. The CDR3 sequence is 13 residues long. CDR1 and CDR2 from the germline V gene are MNHNS and SASEGT. The gene calls are TRBV6-1 and TRBJ2-5; D may be TRBD1 or TRBD2 (5 bases each). This material consisted of peripheral blood mononuclear cells (PBMCs), taken when the disease was refractory, from a patient treated with antithyroid drugs. The TCR sequence derives from a female donor with Graves disease. This CDR3 reads CASSGDLTKTQYF. Here the CDR3 DNA reads TGTGCCAGCAGTGGGGACCTGACGAAGACCCAGTACTTC.